The 19 T cell receptor beta chains in this list originate from one sample, sequenced in a study of T-cell memory formation after mild COVID-19. TCRdb re-derived calls from the 5' RACE reads in MiXCR, one entry per CDR3 protein. The sample has fewer than 450,000 distinct CDR3 sequences, approximately 24% seen once. The sample taken for sequencing was PBMCs or a T cell subset sorted from them (not recorded which). Receptors were obtained from an adult woman who had mild COVID-19 (a few samples of this study predate the infection). Cell type and time point are not known.

This chain joins TRBV29-1 and TRBJ2-1; 9 bases are a match to TRBD2. CDR1 is SQVTM and CDR2 is ANQGSEA in the germline V gene. The CDR3 sequence is 13 residues long. Trimming cost V 3 bases and J 8 bases; bases outside gene matches: 5. CDR3 region: CSVEGGREYEQFF. The CDR3 coding sequence is TGCAGCGTTGAGGGCGGGAGGGAGTATGAGCAGTTCTTC.

The chain joins TRBV4-2 to TRBJ2-7; 7 nucleotides line up with TRBD1. Germline assignment: CDR1 LGHNA and CDR2 YNFKEQ. This CDR3 is 16 amino acids long. V lost 0 bases and J lost 2; bases outside the gene matches: 7. The CDR3 is CASSQERTGPTYEQYF. The CDR3 DNA follows: TGTGCCAGCAGCCAAGAGAGGACAGGACCCACCTACGAGCAGTACTTC.

The J gene is TRBJ2-3, the V gene TRBV6-5; 7 positions agree with TRBD2. The CDR3 extends over 14 amino acids. J was trimmed by 5 bases and V by 11 bases; bases with no gene match: 13. Germline CDR1 is MNHEY and CDR2 is SVGAGI. Written as DNA, the CDR3 is TGTGCCTGCTCCCGGGGGAGGGCGAAAGATACGCAGTATTTT. Translated: CACSRGRAKDTQYF.

The chain employs TRBV4-3 and TRBJ2-3; TRBD2 agrees at 11 bases. The CDR3 consists of 15 residues. V was pared by 3 bases and J by 5 bases, with 4 bases of the junction left unmatched. Looked up from germline, CDR1 is LGHNA and CDR2 is YSLEER. CDR3 bases: TGCGCCAGCAGCCAGGGGACTAGCGGTAGAGATACGCAGTATTTT. Translating it yields CASSQGTSGRDTQYF.

This chain joins TRBV19 and TRBJ2-7, with TRBD2 as a possible D gene (6 bases). The CDR3 extends over 13 amino acids. V shed 6 bases and J shed 4 bases, with 13 bases lying between them. Per germline, CDR1 LNHDA and CDR2 SQIVND (reference sequence). In nucleotides, the CDR3 is TGTGCCAGTAGCTCCACTAGCAGATACGAGCAGTACTTC. The encoded protein is CASSSTSRYEQYF.

This clonotype was detected a few times. The V and J genes are TRBV9 and TRBJ2-1, with 11 bases identical to TRBD2. Losses at the gene ends were 7 bases for V and 6 bases for J; bases not matched to a gene: 9. The CDR3 consists of 15 residues. Germline V gene lookup returns CDR1 SGDLS and CDR2 YYNGEE. Written as DNA, the CDR3 is TGTGCCAGCGGTCCTAGCGGGGGGCCGGGCAATGAGCAGTTCTTC. It specifies CASGPSGGPGNEQFF.

This chain connects TRBV19 to TRBJ1-5; D is ambiguous. Germline CDR1 is LNHDA and CDR2 is SQIVND (reference sequence). Trimming took off 4 bases at V and 5 bases at J, with 15 bases between the two ends. The CDR3 is 15 residues long. CDR3 sequence (DNA): TGTGCCAGTAGTACGGGCCTTCTGGGATATCAGCCCCAGCATTTT. Protein sequence: CASSTGLLGYQPQHF.

The chain combines TRBV7-3 with TRBJ2-3, with D perhaps TRBD2 (7 bases). With 5 bases removed from V and 10 bases from J, the gap between germline ends came to 25 bases. In germline, CDR1 is SGHTA, CDR2 FQGTGA. This CDR3 has 16 residues. CDR3 sequence reads: CASSPGVGGGLGPQYF. The CDR3 nucleotides are TGTGCCAGCAGCCCCGGGGTTGGGGGGGGGCTTGGACCGCAGTATTTT.

The V gene is TRBV20-1, the J gene TRBJ2-2, with a tentative D call TRBD2 (5 bases). Germline CDR1 DFQATT, CDR2 SNEGSKA (reference sequence). The length of the CDR3 is 12 residues. V gave up 4 bases and J gave up 4 bases, with 7 bases separating them. The CDR3 region is CSAKTTTGELFF. The CDR3 DNA sequence: TGCAGTGCTAAGACTACCACCGGGGAGCTGTTTTTT.

This chain uses TRBV5-1 with TRBJ2-3; tentative D call: TRBD1 (6 bases). V dropped 4 bases and J dropped 0 bases, with 12 bases sitting between them. Germline-derived CDR1 and CDR2 are SGHRS and YFSETQ. The CDR3 is made up of 15 amino acids. The CDR3 region is CASSLTGWSTDTQYF. DNA for the CDR3: TGCGCCAGCAGCCTTACAGGGTGGAGCACAGATACGCAGTATTTT. Full variable domain (missing parts from reference TRBV5-1 and TRBJ2-3): KAGVTQTPRYLIKTRGQQVTLSCSPISGHRSVSWYQQTPGQGLQFLFEYFSETQRNKGNFPGRFSGRQFSNSRSEMNVSTLELGDSALYLCASSLTGWSTDTQYFGPGTRLTVL.

This clonotype was observed many times. The rearrangement joins TRBV4-1 to TRBJ2-1; 7 bases align to TRBD2. Germline-derived CDR1 and CDR2 are MGHRA and YSYEKL. The junction had 9 bases not matched to a gene; V was cut back by 0 bases and J by 10 bases. This CDR3 is 15 amino acids long. The DNA of the CDR3 is TGCGCCAGCAGCCAAGAAACGGGGGGAATAAGGGAGCAGTTCTTC. It codes for CASSQETGGIREQFF.

The sample holds a few counts of this clonotype. The chain carries TRBV10-3 and TRBJ2-7; 10 bases agree with TRBD2. Germline V CDR1 and CDR2: ENHRY, SYGVKD. This CDR3 has 18 residues. Trimming removed 2 bases from V and 5 bases from J; junction bases left unmatched: 15. CDR3 DNA: TGTGCCATCAGTGAGGGGATGGCTAGCGGGAGAGTAGTTAACGAGCAGTACTTC. This sequence encodes CAISEGMASGRVVNEQYF.

This chain joins TRBV24-1 and TRBJ1-5, with TRBD1 identical over 10 bases. The J segment lost 4 bases and the V segment lost 7 bases, leaving 6 bases of the junction unmatched. This CDR3 is built from 15 residues. From germline, CDR1 is KGHDR and CDR2 SFDVKD. CDR3 sequence: CATSGTGENNQPQHF. In nucleotides, the CDR3 is TGTGCCACCAGCGGGACAGGGGAAAATAATCAGCCCCAGCATTTT.

This clonotype was recorded a few times. The genes are TRBV6-5 and TRBJ2-5, with 9 bases identical to TRBD1. V dropped 4 bases and J dropped 3; count of bases not matched to a gene: 0. Germline assignment: CDR1 MNHEY and CDR2 SVGAGI. There are 13 residues in the CDR3. In DNA, the CDR3 is TGTGCCAGCAGTTGGGACAGGGAAGAGACCCAGTACTTC. Translation gives CASSWDREETQYF.

CDR3 residues: CSASLQGTGTEAFF. The CDR3 nucleotides are TGCAGTGCTTCTCTACAGGGAACGGGCACTGAAGCTTTCTTT. The rearrangement joins TRBV20-1 to TRBJ1-1; D perhaps matches TRBD1 (6 bases). The CDR3 runs 14 residues. Per the germline V gene, CDR1 is DFQATT and CDR2 is SNEGSKA (reference sequence). V was cut by 5 bases and J by 4 bases, with 17 bases left in between.

The chain is built from TRBV3-1 and TRBJ1-5, with 7 nucleotides matching TRBD1. CDR1 LGHDT and CDR2 YNNKEL come from the germline V gene (reference sequence). V shed 5 bases and J 7 bases; nucleotides not matched to a gene: 8. The CDR3 sequence is 14 residues long. In DNA form, the CDR3 reads TGTGCCAGCAGCTTAGGACAGGCCGTCCAGCCCCAGCATTTT. Translation gives CASSLGQAVQPQHF.

This clonotype appeared a few times. The rearrangement uses TRBV6-2 or TRBV6-3 and TRBJ2-7, with D possibly TRBD2 on 6 matching bases. Germline CDR1 reads MNHEY; CDR2 reads SVGEGT. V lost 1 base and J lost 0, with 13 bases in between. CDR3 length equals 16 residues. The CDR3 here is CASSYLGTSRSYEQYF. The CDR3 DNA is TGTGCCAGCAGTTACTTGGGCACTAGCCGCTCCTACGAGCAGTACTTC.

The chain has TRBV25-1 and TRBJ2-7; TRBD2 aligns across 7 bases. Germline CDR1 MGHDK, CDR2 SYGVNS. Trimming cost V 3 bases and J 5 bases; bases outside gene matches: 10. The CDR3 runs 15 residues. CDR3 loop: CASSERRTGTNEQYF. CDR3 DNA sequence: TGTGCCAGCAGTGAGAGACGTACCGGGACTAACGAGCAGTACTTC.

This clonotype has more than one count but fewer than ten. The CDR3, as DNA: TGCAGCGTTGCAGCGGGAGAACGTCTCAGCACAGATACGCAGTATTTT. Amino acid sequence: CSVAAGERLSTDTQYF. The J gene is TRBJ2-3, the V gene TRBV29-1; 8 bases agree with TRBD2. Germline CDR1 SQVTM, CDR2 ANQGSEA. This CDR3 region has 16 residues. Trimming took 4 bases from V and 0 from J; bases not matched to a gene: 9.